This passage covers 13 T cell receptor beta chains from one sample sequenced in a study of shared clonotypes between healthy human individuals. The protocol was immunoSEQ multiplex PCR, while the TCRdb copy is restricted to in-frame clones and leaves out a portion. The sample shows about 2 million clones, just under 95% of them seen only once. Naive CD8 cells lacked CD45RO and underwent positive selection for CCR7, leaving out terminally differentiated effector memory CD45RA+ cells. The sequencing sample was made of naive CD8+ T cells sorted from blood. All receptors come from a man aged 18 to 29 in good health.

This chain uses TRBV2 with TRBJ1-1; the D is unclear. The CDR3 is 15 residues long. V lost 1 base and J 3 bases, leaving 12 bases between the germline ends. Germline CDR1 SNHLY, CDR2 FYNNEI. This chain's CDR3 is CASSEVPDQYTEAFF. The CDR3 DNA reads as TGTGCCAGCAGTGAAGTTCCTGATCAATACACTGAAGCTTTCTTT.

The rearrangement uses TRBV11-2 and TRBJ2-1; 9 positions agree with TRBD2. Germline loops: CDR1 SGHAT, CDR2 FQNNGV. The CDR3 is made up of 15 amino acids. V dropped 1 base and J dropped 4; count of bases not matched to a gene: 2. CDR3 nucleotide sequence: TGTGCCAGCAGCTTAGGGACTAGCGAATACAATGAGCAGTTCTTC. Translation gives CASSLGTSEYNEQFF.

The chain combines TRBV7-6 with TRBJ2-3; 11 bases align to TRBD2. The germline V gene has CDR1 SGHVS and CDR2 FNYEAQ. CDR3 size: 17 residues. V lost 5 bases and J lost 3; bases outside the gene matches: 10. The DNA for the CDR3 is TGTGCCAGCAGCCCGGTGACTAGCGGGGCCCAGACAGATACGCAGTATTTT. Protein sequence: CASSPVTSGAQTDTQYF.

J is TRBJ2-7 and V is TRBV27, with 8 positions matching TRBD1. The germline V gene encodes CDR1 MNHEY and CDR2 SMNVEV (reference sequence). This CDR3 spans 13 amino acids. The J segment lost 2 bases and the V segment lost 10 bases, leaving 7 bases of the junction unmatched. The CDR3 sequence: CATGQGLPYEQYF. CDR3 DNA: TGTGCCACCGGACAGGGTTTACCCTACGAGCAGTACTTC.

The chain combines TRBV4-2 with TRBJ2-7; perhaps TRBD1 as D (5 bases). CDR1 is LGHNA and CDR2 is YNFKEQ in the germline V gene. The CDR3 covers 14 residues. The V end was cut by 1 base, the J end by 0 bases, with 7 bases between. The chain's CDR3 is CASSQAQGSYEQYF. CDR3 sequence (DNA): TGTGCCAGCAGCCAAGCCCAGGGCTCCTACGAGCAGTACTTC.

The gene calls are TRBV11-2 and TRBJ1-3, with D uncertain. Between the trimmed V and J ends, which lost 1 base and 2 bases, there was a span of 9 bases. Germline loops: CDR1 SGHAT, CDR2 FQNNGV. The CDR3 has 15 residues. The CDR3: CASSLGAGAGNTIYF. CDR3 sequence (DNA): TGTGCCAGCAGCTTAGGCGCTGGGGCTGGAAACACCATATATTTT.

CDR3 amino acids: CASRGAAEAFF. In nucleotides, the CDR3 is TGCGCCAGCAGGGGGGCTGCTGAAGCTTTCTTT. V is TRBV10-2 and J is TRBJ1-1; TRBD1 is a possible D gene (6 bases). The CDR3 runs 11 residues. V lost 6 bases and J lost 6, with 8 bases in between. Looked up from germline, CDR1 is WSHSY and CDR2 is SAAADI.

This chain joins TRBV27 and TRBJ2-7; perhaps TRBD2 as D (6 bases). V was clipped by 3 bases and J by 4 bases, with 16 bases between them. The CDR3 has 15 residues. The germline CDR1 and CDR2 sequences are MNHEY and SMNVEV (reference sequence). CDR3 loop: CASSFRRGSTYEQYF. CDR3 bases: TGTGCCAGCAGTTTTAGGAGGGGTTCAACGTACGAGCAGTACTTC.

This chain joins TRBV30 and TRBJ1-1, with D unclear. The CDR3 spans 13 residues. The V gene lost 1 base and the J gene lost 1 base, with 7 bases spanning the gap. Per the germline V gene, CDR1 is GTSNPN and CDR2 is SVGIG (reference sequence). The CDR3 region has the DNA TGTGCCTGGAGTGCCCACGGGAACACTGAAGCTTTCTTT. It codes for CAWSAHGNTEAFF.

The rearrangement uses TRBV7-9 and TRBJ2-3, with 7 bases that match TRBD2. V shed 3 bases, J shed 5 bases, and the junction held 8 bases outside the gene matches. Germline V gives CDR1 SEHNR, CDR2 FQNEAQ (reference sequence). This CDR3 is 15 amino acids long. CDR3 in amino acids: CASSFLAGEVDTQYF. In DNA form, the CDR3 reads TGTGCCAGCAGCTTCCTGGCGGGAGAGGTAGATACGCAGTATTTT.

This chain joins TRBV19 and TRBJ1-1; the D is unclear. The CDR3 consists of 11 residues. Between the trimmed V and J ends, which lost 3 bases and 4 bases, there was a span of 3 bases. The germline gives CDR1 LNHDA, CDR2 SQIVND (reference sequence). The CDR3 DNA is TGTGCCAGTAGTATGGCCACTGAAGCTTTCTTT. It yields the protein CASSMATEAFF.

The chain carries TRBV28 and TRBJ1-1, with TRBD1 matching 8 bases. Trimming took 3 bases from V and 7 from J; bases not matched to a gene: 4. The length of the CDR3 is 13 residues. CDR1 is MDHEN and CDR2 is SYDVKM in the germline V gene. The CDR3 region is CASSLRTGFEAFF. The CDR3 DNA reads TGTGCCAGCAGTTTGCGGACAGGGTTTGAAGCTTTCTTT. Based on the CDR3 plus reference TRBV28 and TRBJ1-1, the full variable domain is DVKVTQSSRYLVKRTGEKVFLECVQDMDHENMFWYRQDPGLGLRLIYFSYDVKMKEKGDIPEGYSVSREKKERFSLILESASTNQTSMYLCASSLRTGFEAFFGQGTRLTVV.

The chain recombines TRBV2 with TRBJ2-2, with 10 bases matching TRBD1. J lost 5 bases, V lost 3 bases, and 9 bases had no gene match. The germline gives CDR1 SNHLY, CDR2 FYNNEI. The CDR3 covers 17 residues. The CDR3 nucleotides read TGTGCCAGCAGTGACCCGACAGGGGGCGCGGTTACCGGGGAGCTGTTTTTT. Amino acid sequence: CASSDPTGGAVTGELFF.